The entry that follows covers one T cell receptor beta chain sequence. What it binds is unknown. This record belongs to a study of T cell responses to AZD1222 COVID-19 vaccine. Study observations and caveats: Across the whole spike, CD4 TCRs peaked at regions 160-218 and 743-854. Among the donors, most were white British and more were female, and clonal diversity was possibly underestimated. Of the AZD1222 recipients, only 5 or 6 were seropositive at baseline.

Only in-frame clones appear in the TCRdb table, and some are missing; sequencing was by immunoSEQ multiplex PCR. The sample yields about 110,000 clones, 90% seen once. Trimming took off 4 bases at V and 0 bases at J, with 0 bases between the two ends. The CDR3 extends over 11 amino acids. Second doses at about 4 or about 12 weeks were pooled. This TCR came from an adult who received the AZD1222 COVID-19 vaccine. This specimen was peripheral blood, taken 28 days after the second AZD1222 dose. This rearrangement joins TRBV12-3 or TRBV12-4 to TRBJ2-5; D remains unclear. Here the CDR3 reads CASSYQETQYF. In DNA, the CDR3 is TGTGCCAGCAGTTACCAAGAGACCCAGTACTTC.